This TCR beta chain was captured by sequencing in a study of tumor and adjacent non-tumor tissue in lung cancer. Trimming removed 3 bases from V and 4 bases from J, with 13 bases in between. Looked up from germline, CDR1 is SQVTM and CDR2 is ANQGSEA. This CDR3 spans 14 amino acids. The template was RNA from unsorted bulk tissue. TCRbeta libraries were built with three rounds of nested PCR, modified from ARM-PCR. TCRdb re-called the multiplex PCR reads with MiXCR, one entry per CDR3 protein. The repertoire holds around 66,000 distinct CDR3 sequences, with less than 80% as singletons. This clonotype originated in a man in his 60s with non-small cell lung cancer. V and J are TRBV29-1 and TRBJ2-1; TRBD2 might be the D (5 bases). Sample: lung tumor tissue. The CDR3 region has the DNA TGCAGCGTTGATCGTAGCGTATCGTACAATGAGCAGTTCTTC. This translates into CSVDRSVSYNEQFF.